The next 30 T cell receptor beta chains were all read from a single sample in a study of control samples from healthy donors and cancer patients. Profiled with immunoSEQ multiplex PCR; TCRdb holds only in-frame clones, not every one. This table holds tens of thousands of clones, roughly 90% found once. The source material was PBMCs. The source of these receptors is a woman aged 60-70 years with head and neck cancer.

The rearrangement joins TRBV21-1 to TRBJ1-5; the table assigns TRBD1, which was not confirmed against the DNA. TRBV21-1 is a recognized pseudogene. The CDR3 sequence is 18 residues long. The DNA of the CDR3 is TGTGCCAGCAGCAAAGACTACGGCAGGGGGCGAGGAAATCAGCCCCAGCATTTT. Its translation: CASSKDYGRGRGNQPQHF.

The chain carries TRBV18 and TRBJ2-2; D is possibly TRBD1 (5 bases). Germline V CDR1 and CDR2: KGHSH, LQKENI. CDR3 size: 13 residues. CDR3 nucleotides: TGTGCGACAGCAAATCCGAACACCGGGGAGCTGTTTTTT. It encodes CATANPNTGELFF.

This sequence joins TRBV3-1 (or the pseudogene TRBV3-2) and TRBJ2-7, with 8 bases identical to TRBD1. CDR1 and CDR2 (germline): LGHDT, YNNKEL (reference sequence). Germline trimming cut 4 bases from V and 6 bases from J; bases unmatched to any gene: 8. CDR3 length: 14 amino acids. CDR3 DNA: TGTGCCAGCAGCCTTCTGACAGGGGCAAGCGAGCAGTACTTC. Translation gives CASSLLTGASEQYF.

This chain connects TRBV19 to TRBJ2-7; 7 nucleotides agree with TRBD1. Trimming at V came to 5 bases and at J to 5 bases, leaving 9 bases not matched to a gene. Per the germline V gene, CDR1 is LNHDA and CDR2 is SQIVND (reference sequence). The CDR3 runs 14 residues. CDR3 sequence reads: CASSLSGTVNEQYF. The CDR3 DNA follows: TGTGCCAGTAGTTTGTCCGGGACAGTGAACGAGCAGTACTTC. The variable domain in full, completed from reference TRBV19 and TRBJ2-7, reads DGGITQSPKYLFRKEGQNVTLSCEQNLNHDAMYWYRQDPGQGLRLIYYSQIVNDFQKGDIAEGYSVSREKKESFPLTVTSAQKNPTAFYLCASSLSGTVNEQYFGPGTRLTVT.

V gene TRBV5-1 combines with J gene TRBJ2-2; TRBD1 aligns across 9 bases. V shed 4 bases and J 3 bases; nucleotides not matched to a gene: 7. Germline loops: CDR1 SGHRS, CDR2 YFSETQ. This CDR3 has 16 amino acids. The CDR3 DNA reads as TGCGCCAGCAGCCCTCGGACAGGGGTGGACACCGGGGAGCTGTTTTTT. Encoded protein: CASSPRTGVDTGELFF.

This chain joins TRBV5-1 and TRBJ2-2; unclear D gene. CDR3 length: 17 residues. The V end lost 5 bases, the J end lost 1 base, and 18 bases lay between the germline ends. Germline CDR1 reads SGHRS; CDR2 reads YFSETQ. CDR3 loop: CASSFPMSPGNTGELFF. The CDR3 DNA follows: TGCGCCAGCAGTTTCCCAATGTCCCCAGGGAACACCGGGGAGCTGTTTTTT.

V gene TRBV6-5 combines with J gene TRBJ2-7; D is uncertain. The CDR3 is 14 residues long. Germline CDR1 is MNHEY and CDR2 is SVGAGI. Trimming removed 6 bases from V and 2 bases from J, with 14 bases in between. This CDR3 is CASRGLGVTYEQYF. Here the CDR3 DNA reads TGTGCCAGCAGGGGCCTTGGGGTCACCTACGAGCAGTACTTC.

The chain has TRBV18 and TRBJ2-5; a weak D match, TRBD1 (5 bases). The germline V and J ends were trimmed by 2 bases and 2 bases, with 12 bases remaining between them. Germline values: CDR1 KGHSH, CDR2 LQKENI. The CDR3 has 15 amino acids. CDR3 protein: CASSPVAGWQETQYF. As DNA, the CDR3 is TGTGCCAGCTCACCAGTTGCAGGGTGGCAAGAGACCCAGTACTTC.

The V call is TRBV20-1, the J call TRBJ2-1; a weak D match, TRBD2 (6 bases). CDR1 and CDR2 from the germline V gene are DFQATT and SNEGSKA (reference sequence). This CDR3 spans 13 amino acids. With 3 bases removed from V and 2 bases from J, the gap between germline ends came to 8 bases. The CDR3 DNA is TGCAGTGCTAGTAGCGGTGCCTACAATGAGCAGTTCTTC. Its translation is CSASSGAYNEQFF.

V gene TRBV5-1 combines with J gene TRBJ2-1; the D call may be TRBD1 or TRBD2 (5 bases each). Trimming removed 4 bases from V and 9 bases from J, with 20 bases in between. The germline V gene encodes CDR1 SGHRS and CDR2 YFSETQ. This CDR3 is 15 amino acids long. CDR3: CASSPSALSGSEQFF. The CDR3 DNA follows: TGCGCCAGCAGCCCCTCGGCCCTATCAGGGAGTGAGCAGTTCTTC. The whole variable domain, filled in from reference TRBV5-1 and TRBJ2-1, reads KAGVTQTPRYLIKTRGQQVTLSCSPISGHRSVSWYQQTPGQGLQFLFEYFSETQRNKGNFPGRFSGRQFSNSRSEMNVSTLELGDSALYLCASSPSALSGSEQFFGPGTRLTVL.

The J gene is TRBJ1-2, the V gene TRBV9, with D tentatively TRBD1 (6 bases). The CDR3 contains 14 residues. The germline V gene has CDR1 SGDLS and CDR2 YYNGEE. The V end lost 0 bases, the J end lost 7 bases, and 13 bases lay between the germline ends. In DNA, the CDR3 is TGTGCCAGCAGCGTAGGGGCAGGGGCGGGTGGCTACACCTTC. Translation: CASSVGAGAGGYTF.

The CDR3 DNA reads as TGCGCCAGCAGCCAAGGCCGAGTTCTAGCGGGAGTAACTGGGGCCAACGTCCTGACTTTC. This encodes CASSQGRVLAGVTGANVLTF. V and J are TRBV4-1 and TRBJ2-6; TRBD2 aligns across 10 bases. V lost 1 base to trimming and J lost 2 bases; unmatched junction nucleotides: 11. The CDR3 has 20 residues. Germline V gene data show CDR1 as MGHRA and CDR2 as YSYEKL.

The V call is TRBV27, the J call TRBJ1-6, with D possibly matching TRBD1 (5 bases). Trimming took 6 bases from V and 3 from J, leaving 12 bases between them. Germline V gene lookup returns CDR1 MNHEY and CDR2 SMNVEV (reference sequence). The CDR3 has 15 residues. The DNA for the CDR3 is TGTGCCAGCAGCCGGGACCTTTTCTATAATTCACCCCTCCACTTT. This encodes CASSRDLFYNSPLHF.

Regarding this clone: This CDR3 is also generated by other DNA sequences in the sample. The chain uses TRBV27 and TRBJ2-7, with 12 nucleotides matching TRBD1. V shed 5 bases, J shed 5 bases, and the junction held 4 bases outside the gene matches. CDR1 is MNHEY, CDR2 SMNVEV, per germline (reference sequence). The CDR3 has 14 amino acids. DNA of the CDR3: TGTGCCAGCAGTCTGGGGACAGGGGGCAACGAGCAGTACTTC. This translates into CASSLGTGGNEQYF.

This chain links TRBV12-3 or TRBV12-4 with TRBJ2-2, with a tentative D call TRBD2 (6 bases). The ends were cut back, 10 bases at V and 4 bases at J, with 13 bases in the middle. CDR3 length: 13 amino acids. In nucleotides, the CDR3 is TGTGCCACCGGACTACAGCTCACCGGGGAGCTGTTTTTT. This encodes CATGLQLTGELFF.

The DNA of the CDR3 is TGTGCCAGCAGTTACGCCTACAGGGGAATTGGCACTGAAGCTTTCTTT. It is translated as CASSYAYRGIGTEAFF. This rearrangement joins TRBV6-2 or TRBV6-3 to TRBJ1-1, with 7 bases lining up with TRBD1. Unmatched junction bases numbered 10, after V lost 2 bases and J lost 4 bases. Germline V gene lookup returns CDR1 MNHEY and CDR2 SVGEGT. The CDR3 has 16 amino acids.

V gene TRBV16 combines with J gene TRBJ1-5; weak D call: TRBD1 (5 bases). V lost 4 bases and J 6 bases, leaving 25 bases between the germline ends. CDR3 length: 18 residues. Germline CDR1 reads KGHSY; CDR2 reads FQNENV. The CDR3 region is CASSPHLGRPGRIQPQHF. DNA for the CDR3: TGTGCCAGCAGCCCCCATTTGGGGCGTCCAGGGAGGATTCAGCCCCAGCATTTT.

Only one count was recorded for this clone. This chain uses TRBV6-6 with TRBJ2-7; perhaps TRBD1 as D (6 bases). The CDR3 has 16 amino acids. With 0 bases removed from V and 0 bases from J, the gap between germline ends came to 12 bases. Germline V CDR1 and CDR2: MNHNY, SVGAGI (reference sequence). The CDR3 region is CASSYSSTGHSYEQYF. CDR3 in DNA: TGTGCCAGCAGTTACTCGTCAACAGGGCACTCCTACGAGCAGTACTTC.

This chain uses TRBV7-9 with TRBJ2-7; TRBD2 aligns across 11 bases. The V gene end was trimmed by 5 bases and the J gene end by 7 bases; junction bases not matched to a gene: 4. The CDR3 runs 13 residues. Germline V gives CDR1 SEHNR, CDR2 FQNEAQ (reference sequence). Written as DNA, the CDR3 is TGTGCCAGCAGCCCAAGACTAGCGGGGGAGCAGTACTTC. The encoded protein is CASSPRLAGEQYF.

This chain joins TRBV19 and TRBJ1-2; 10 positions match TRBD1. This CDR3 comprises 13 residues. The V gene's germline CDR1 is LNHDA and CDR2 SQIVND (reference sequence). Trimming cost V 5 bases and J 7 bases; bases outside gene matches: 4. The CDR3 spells CASSSRDRGGYTF. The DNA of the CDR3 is TGTGCCAGTAGTTCCCGGGACAGGGGTGGCTACACCTTC.

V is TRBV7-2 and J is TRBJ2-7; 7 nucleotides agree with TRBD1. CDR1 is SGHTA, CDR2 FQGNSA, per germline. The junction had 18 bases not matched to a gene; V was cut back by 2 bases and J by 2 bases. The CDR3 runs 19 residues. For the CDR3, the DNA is TGTGCCAGCAGCTTAATTTCGTTAGGGGGCTCTTCACACCCCTACGAGCAGTACTTC. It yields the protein CASSLISLGGSSHPYEQYF.

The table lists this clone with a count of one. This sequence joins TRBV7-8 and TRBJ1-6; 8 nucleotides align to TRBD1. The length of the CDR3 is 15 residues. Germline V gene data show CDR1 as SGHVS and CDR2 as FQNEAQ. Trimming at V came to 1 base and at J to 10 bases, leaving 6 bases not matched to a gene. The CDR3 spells CASSLGGTGGSPLHF. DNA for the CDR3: TGTGCCAGCAGCTTAGGGGGGACAGGAGGGTCACCCCTCCACTTT. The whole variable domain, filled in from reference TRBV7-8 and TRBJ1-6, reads GAGVSQSPRYKVAKRGQDVALRCDPISGHVSLFWYQQALGQGPEFLTYFQNEAQLDKSGLPSDRFFAERPEGSVSTLKIQRTQQEDSAVYLCASSLGGTGGSPLHFGNGTRLTVT.

This CDR3 reads CASSPPDVYEQYF. The CDR3 bases are TGTGCCAGCAGCCCCCCTGACGTTTACGAGCAGTACTTC. J is TRBJ2-7 and V is TRBV13; D not resolved. This CDR3 is built from 13 residues. Germline CDR1 is PRHDT and CDR2 is FYEKMQ (reference sequence). V shed 5 bases and J shed 4 bases, with 12 bases lying between them.

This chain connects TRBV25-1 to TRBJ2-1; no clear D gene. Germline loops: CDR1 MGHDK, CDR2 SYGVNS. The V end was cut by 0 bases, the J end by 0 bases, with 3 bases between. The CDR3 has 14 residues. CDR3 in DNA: TGTGCCAGCAGTGAATATGGCTCCTACAATGAGCAGTTCTTC. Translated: CASSEYGSYNEQFF.

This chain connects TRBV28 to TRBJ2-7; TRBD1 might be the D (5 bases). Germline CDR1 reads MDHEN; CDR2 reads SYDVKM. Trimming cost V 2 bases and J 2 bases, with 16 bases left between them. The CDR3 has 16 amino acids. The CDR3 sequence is CASSLNLRDRTYEQYF. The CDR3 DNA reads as TGTGCCAGCAGTTTAAATTTACGCGACAGAACCTACGAGCAGTACTTC.

The CDR3 reads CASKLQEAGTFSYSYEQYF. In DNA, the CDR3 is TGCGCCAGCAAGCTCCAGGAAGCCGGGACTTTTAGTTACTCCTACGAGCAGTACTTC. The J gene is TRBJ2-7, the V gene TRBV5-1; D is perhaps TRBD2 (6 bases). Germline CDR1 is SGHRS and CDR2 is YFSETQ. The V gene lost 6 bases and the J gene lost 0 bases, with 28 bases spanning the gap. The CDR3 length is 19 residues.

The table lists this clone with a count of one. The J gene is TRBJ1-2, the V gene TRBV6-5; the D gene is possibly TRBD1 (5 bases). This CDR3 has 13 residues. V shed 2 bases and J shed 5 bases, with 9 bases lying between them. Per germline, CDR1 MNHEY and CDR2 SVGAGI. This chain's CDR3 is CASSYRRQYGYTF. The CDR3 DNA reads TGTGCCAGCAGTTACCGGAGACAGTATGGCTACACCTTC.

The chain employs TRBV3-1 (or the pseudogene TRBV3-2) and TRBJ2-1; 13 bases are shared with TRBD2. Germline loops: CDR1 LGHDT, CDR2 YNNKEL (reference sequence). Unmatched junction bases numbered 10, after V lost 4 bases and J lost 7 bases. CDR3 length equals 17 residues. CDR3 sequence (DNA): TGTGCCAGCAGCCGAGAAATGGGACTAGCGGGAAGTAATGAGCAGTTCTTC. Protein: CASSREMGLAGSNEQFF.

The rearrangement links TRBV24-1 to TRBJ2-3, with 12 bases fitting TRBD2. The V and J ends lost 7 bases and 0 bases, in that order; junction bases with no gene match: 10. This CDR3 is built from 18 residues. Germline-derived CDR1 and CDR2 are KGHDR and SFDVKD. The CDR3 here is CATSLQKGLAGSTDTQYF. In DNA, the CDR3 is TGTGCCACCAGCTTGCAGAAAGGACTAGCGGGAAGCACAGATACGCAGTATTTT.

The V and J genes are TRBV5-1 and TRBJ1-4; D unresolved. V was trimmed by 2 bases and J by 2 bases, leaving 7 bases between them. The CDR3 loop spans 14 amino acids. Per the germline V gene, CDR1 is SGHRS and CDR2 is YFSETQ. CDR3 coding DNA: TGCGCCAGCAGCTTACAACTGACTAATGAAAAACTGTTTTTT. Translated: CASSLQLTNEKLFF. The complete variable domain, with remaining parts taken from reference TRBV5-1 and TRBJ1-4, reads KAGVTQTPRYLIKTRGQQVTLSCSPISGHRSVSWYQQTPGQGLQFLFEYFSETQRNKGNFPGRFSGRQFSNSRSEMNVSTLELGDSALYLCASSLQLTNEKLFFGSGTQLSVL.